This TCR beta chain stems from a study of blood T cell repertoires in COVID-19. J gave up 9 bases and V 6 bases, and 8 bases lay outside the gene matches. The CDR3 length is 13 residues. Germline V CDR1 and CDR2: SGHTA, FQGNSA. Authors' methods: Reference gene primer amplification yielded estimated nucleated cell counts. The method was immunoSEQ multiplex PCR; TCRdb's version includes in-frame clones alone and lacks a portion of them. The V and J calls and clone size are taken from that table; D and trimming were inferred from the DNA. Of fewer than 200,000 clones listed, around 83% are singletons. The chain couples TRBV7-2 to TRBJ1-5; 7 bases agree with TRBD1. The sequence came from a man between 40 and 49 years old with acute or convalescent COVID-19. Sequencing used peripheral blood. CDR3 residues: CASRIDRDRPQHF. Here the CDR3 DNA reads TGTGCCAGCAGAATAGACAGGGATCGGCCCCAGCATTTT.